These T cell receptor beta chains were read from a single sample in a study of neurological immune-mediated disorders. One entry per CDR3 protein results from TCRdb running MiXCR on the 5' RACE reads. The sample lists some 24,000 distinct CDR3 sequences, around 15% occurring once. The sequencing input was PBMCs. The receptors come from a woman between 40 and 55 years old with HTLV-1-associated myelopathy (HAM/TSP). The CDR3 runs from the conserved cysteine through the conserved F or W. A D gene is named only where the DNA matches it firmly. Only part of the rows carry a size: once, few, many, or a class if the clone is expanded.

many	TRBV4-2	TRBJ2-5	NA	CASSQDKASRGQYF	TGTGCCAGCAGCCAAGACAAGGCAAGTCGAGGCCAGTACTTC
NA	TRBV3-1	TRBJ2-5	NA	CASSQTRETQYF	TGTGCCAGCAGCCAAACCAGGGAGACCCAGTACTTC
many	TRBV5-1	TRBJ2-5	NA	CASSLALTGRGETQYF	TGCGCCAGCAGCTTGGCGCTGACAGGGAGGGGAGAGACCCAGTACTTC
many	TRBV24-1	TRBJ2-6	NA	CATSAGDFSGANVLTF	TGTGCCACCAGTGCGGGGGACTTCTCTGGGGCCAACGTCCTGACTTTC
many	TRBV12-3/TRBV12-4	TRBJ1-5	TRBD1	CASRPGGGPQHF	TGTGCCAGCAGGCCAGGGGGTGGGCCCCAGCATTTT
NA	TRBV7-2	TRBJ2-6	NA	CASSLSGNSDVLTF	TGTGCCAGCAGCTTATCAGGGAATTCCGACGTCCTGACTTTC
many	TRBV5-1	TRBJ2-1	TRBD1	CASSWGGTGGNNEQFF	TGCGCCAGCAGCTGGGGAGGGACAGGGGGTAACAATGAGCAGTTCTTC
medium-sized	TRBV12-3/TRBV12-4	TRBJ2-1	NA	CASSLGGIVNEQFF	TGTGCCAGCAGTTTAGGAGGGATTGTTAATGAGCAGTTCTTC
many	TRBV20-1	TRBJ1-2	NA	CSAPVGTNYGYTF	TGCAGTGCGCCGGTTGGGACTAACTATGGCTACACCTTC
many	TRBV20-1	TRBJ2-1	TRBD2	CSASGGAFENEQFF	TGCAGTGCTAGCGGGGGGGCCTTTGAGAATGAGCAGTTCTTC
many	TRBV5-1	TRBJ2-5	NA	CASSPTRLGQETQYF	TGCGCCAGCAGCCCGACCCGCCTGGGGCAAGAGACCCAGTACTTC
NA	TRBV11-2	TRBJ2-3	NA	CASSLGPEGPDTQYF	TGTGCCAGCAGCTTAGGACCGGAGGGGCCAGATACGCAGTATTTT
many	TRBV7-2	TRBJ2-2	TRBD2	CASSPGLAGANTGELFF	TGTGCCAGCAGCCCTGGACTAGCGGGGGCTAACACCGGGGAGCTGTTTTTT
many	TRBV11-2	TRBJ2-3	NA	CASSLGGGPSTDTQYF	TGTGCCAGCAGCTTAGGAGGCGGACCCAGCACAGATACGCAGTATTTT
NA	TRBV6-1	TRBJ1-3	NA	CASSEGTSGNTIYF	TGTGCCAGCAGTGAAGGGACTTCAGGAAACACCATATATTTT
many	TRBV12-3/TRBV12-4	TRBJ2-2	NA	CASSPGPTTGELFF	TGTGCCAGCAGCCCGGGTCCTACCACCGGGGAGCTGTTTTTT
many	TRBV20-1	TRBJ2-3	TRBD2	CSGQTSGGADTQYF	TGCAGTGGCCAGACTAGCGGGGGCGCAGATACGCAGTATTTT
many	TRBV9	TRBJ2-3	TRBD2	CASSDIGLATADTQYF	TGTGCCAGCAGCGACATCGGACTAGCTACAGCAGATACGCAGTATTTT
many	TRBV5-1	TRBJ2-7	NA	CASSLVGGLNYEQYF	TGCGCCAGCAGCTTGGTCGGAGGGCTTAACTACGAGCAGTACTTC
many	TRBV3-1	TRBJ2-1	NA	CASSQRTRIMQFF	TGTGCCAGCAGCCAACGGACACGCATTATGCAGTTCTTC
NA	TRBV7-2	TRBJ2-3	NA	CASSPEGQLRDTQYF	TGTGCCAGCAGCCCGGAGGGACAGCTAAGGGATACGCAGTATTTT
NA	TRBV2	TRBJ2-1	NA	CASSPWDTHNEQFF	TGTGCCAGTAGCCCCTGGGACACCCACAATGAGCAGTTCTTC
few	TRBV6-5	TRBJ1-2	NA	CASRDRLTGYVYTF	TGTGCCAGCAGAGACAGGTTAACAGGGTATGTCTACACCTTC
many	TRBV7-2	TRBJ2-1	NA	CASSLGPNNEQFF	TGTGCCAGCAGCCTCGGCCCGAACAATGAGCAGTTCTTC
NA	TRBV5-1	TRBJ2-3	TRBD2	CASSLAGLALDTQYF	TGCGCCAGCAGCTTGGCGGGACTAGCTTTAGATACGCAGTATTTT
many	TRBV6-1	TRBJ2-1	TRBD1	CASLERGQGLHEQFF	TGTGCCAGTCTTGAAAGGGGACAGGGCTTGCATGAGCAGTTCTTC
many	TRBV7-8	TRBJ1-2	NA	CASSARASTYGYTF	TGTGCCAGCAGCGCACGCGCGTCGACCTATGGCTACACCTTC
few	TRBV5-1	TRBJ2-5	NA	CASSLPGSRETQYF	TGCGCCAGCAGCTTGCCAGGGAGTAGAGAGACCCAGTACTTC
many	TRBV7-3	TRBJ2-3	TRBD2	CASSRSGLAGTDTQYF	TGTGCCAGCAGCCGAAGTGGACTAGCGGGCACAGATACGCAGTATTTT
many	TRBV7-8	TRBJ1-1	NA	CASSLGGGLEAFF	TGTGCCAGCAGCTTAGGAGGCGGCCTTGAAGCTTTCTTT
many	TRBV7-6	TRBJ2-3	NA	CASSRGTRLVDTQYF	TGTGCCAGCAGTCGCGGGACGCGCCTTGTGGATACGCAGTATTTT
NA	TRBV28	TRBJ2-4	NA	CASSSCSSLAKNIQYF	TGTGCCAGCAGTTCATGTTCCAGCTTAGCCAAAAACATTCAGTACTTC
many	TRBV6-5	TRBJ1-2	TRBD1	CASSWAGGSYGYTF	TGTGCCAGCAGTTGGGCAGGGGGGAGCTATGGCTACACCTTC
once	TRBV9	TRBJ2-3	TRBD1	CASSVRGQGSTDTQYF	TGTGCCAGCAGCGTAAGGGGACAGGGAAGCACAGATACGCAGTATTTT
many	TRBV4-3	TRBJ2-3	NA	CASSQDRGADTQYF	TGCGCCAGCAGCCAAGACCGGGGGGCCGATACGCAGTATTTT
medium-sized	TRBV5-1	TRBJ2-4	TRBD2	CASSLVGSGGARNIQYF	TGCGCCAGCAGCTTGGTTGGTAGCGGGGGGGCCCGGAACATTCAGTACTTC
many	TRBV28	TRBJ2-4	TRBD1	CASRTQGEAKNIQYF	TGTGCCAGCAGAACTCAGGGGGAGGCCAAAAACATTCAGTACTTC
many	TRBV10-1	TRBJ2-3	NA	CASSETFTGTIGDTQYF	TGCGCCAGCAGTGAGACCTTTACCGGGACCATAGGAGATACGCAGTATTTT
many	TRBV27	TRBJ2-4	TRBD1	CASSFQGERFKNIQYF	TGTGCCAGCAGTTTCCAGGGGGAAAGGTTCAAAAACATTCAGTACTTC
few	TRBV29-1	TRBJ2-7	TRBD1	CARSGTELLSYEQYF	TGCGCCCGATCCGGGACAGAACTTCTCTCCTACGAGCAGTACTTC
many	TRBV6-5	TRBJ2-5	NA	CASSLGMIQETQYF	TGTGCCAGCAGTCTTGGGATGATTCAAGAGACCCAGTACTTC
many	TRBV5-1	TRBJ2-3	TRBD2	CASSQTSGGAVDTQYF	TGCGCCAGCAGCCAGACTAGCGGGGGGGCCGTGGATACGCAGTATTTT
medium-sized	TRBV20-1	TRBJ2-5	TRBD2	CSAPGSGGAAETQYF	TGCAGTGCTCCGGGCAGCGGGGGGGCCGCGGAGACCCAGTACTTC
many	TRBV15	TRBJ1-2	NA	CATSKIQGEGYTF	TGTGCCACCAGCAAAATACAGGGAGAAGGCTACACCTTC
medium-sized	TRBV5-5	TRBJ1-2	NA	CASSRTADGYTF	TGTGCCAGCAGCCGGACGGCCGATGGCTACACCTTC
many	TRBV20-1	TRBJ2-3	TRBD2	CSATVGGGRTDTQYF	TGCAGTGCTACCGTGGGCGGGGGACGCACAGATACGCAGTATTTT
many	TRBV4-3	TRBJ2-2	NA	CASSQERTGELFF	TGCGCCAGCAGCCAAGAGAGGACCGGGGAGCTGTTTTTT
medium-sized	TRBV5-1	TRBJ1-1	NA	CASSLESDTEAFF	TGCGCCAGCAGCTTGGAGTCGGACACTGAAGCTTTCTTT
many	TRBV5-6	TRBJ1-1	TRBD1	CASSLPGTGYAFF	TGTGCCAGCAGCCTGCCCGGGACAGGGTACGCTTTCTTT
NA	TRBV20-1	TRBJ2-2	NA	CSARPGKGGNGELFF	TGCAGTGCTAGACCCGGGAAAGGGGGGAACGGGGAGCTGTTTTTT
many	TRBV7-6	TRBJ2-7	NA	CASSLGRGTSEQYF	TGTGCCAGCAGCTTAGGACGGGGGACCTCCGAGCAGTACTTC
many	TRBV7-2	TRBJ2-5	TRBD2	CASSFGPTSGETQYF	TGTGCCAGCAGTTTTGGCCCGACTAGCGGAGAGACCCAGTACTTC
many	TRBV10-3	TRBJ1-4	NA	CAISGTDNEKLFF	TGTGCCATCAGTGGAACAGATAATGAAAAACTGTTTTTT
many	TRBV12-3/TRBV12-4	TRBJ1-1	NA	CASSSYPHREGTEAFF	TGTGCCAGCAGCTCTTATCCCCACAGGGAAGGGACTGAAGCTTTCTTT
many	TRBV20-1	TRBJ2-5	NA	CSASRRVETQYF	TGCAGTGCTAGTCGTAGGGTAGAGACCCAGTACTTC